This TCR beta chain is drawn from a study of CD8+CD57+ T cells in acquired aplastic anemia. Ten or more counts support this clonotype. TCR beta VDJ and CDR3 profiling used genomic DNA as template. TCRdb used MiXCR to reprocess the reads, holding one entry per CDR3 protein. The profile covers approximately 130,000 distinct CDR3 sequences, with 35% to 50% appearing a single time and around 8.4% taken by the ten largest. J lost 8 bases, V lost 5 bases, and 5 bases had no gene match. Germline V CDR1 and CDR2: SGHNT, YENEEA. The CDR3 has 12 residues. The sequenced sample consisted of sorted CD4+, CD8+, or CD8+CD57+ T cells (not recorded which) from PBMCs. The rearrangement joins TRBV11-3 to TRBJ1-1, with 7 positions matching TRBD1. The receptor was derived from a human donor in good health, serving as a control. The CDR3 DNA is TGTGCCAGCAGCAGACGGGACAGAGAAGCTTTCTTT. Encoded protein: CASSRRDREAFF.